These 24 T cell receptor beta chains were sequenced from one sample in a study of cytomegalovirus exposure and HLA in healthy donors. The PCR had 60 Vbeta and 13 Jbeta primers. Assay: immunoSEQ multiplex PCR; the TCRdb copy retains only in-frame clones and omits some. The data hold tens of thousands of clones, with 75% to 85% observed a single time. Sequences were obtained from PBMCs. The receptor source for this set is a man aged 30 to 39 in good health and CMV-seronegative.

The V call is TRBV7-9, the J call TRBJ2-7; 8 nucleotides line up with TRBD1. V dropped 4 bases and J dropped 4; count of bases not matched to a gene: 9. CDR1 and CDR2 (germline): SEHNR, FQNEAQ (reference sequence). The CDR3 is made up of 15 amino acids. CDR3 sequence reads: CASSSVTGEWYEQYF. In DNA, the CDR3 is TGTGCCAGCAGCTCCGTGACAGGGGAATGGTACGAGCAGTACTTC.

V gene TRBV11-2 combines with J gene TRBJ2-6; D may be TRBD2 (6 bases). The germline gives CDR1 SGHAT, CDR2 FQNNGV. V lost 2 bases to trimming and J lost 3 bases, with 11 bases between them. This CDR3 has 16 amino acids. CDR3: CASSLLDSGGANVLTF. The CDR3 nucleotides are TGTGCCAGCAGCTTATTGGATAGCGGTGGGGCCAACGTCCTGACTTTC. The complete variable domain, with remaining parts taken from reference TRBV11-2 and TRBJ2-6, reads EAGVAQSPRYKIIEKRQSVAFWCNPISGHATLYWYQQILGQGPKLLIQFQNNGVVDDSQLPKDRFSAERLKGVDSTLKIQPAKLEDSAVYLCASSLLDSGGANVLTFGAGSRLTVL.

CDR3 DNA: TGTGCCAGCAGTGAGGCGGGGGCCCTGGGGGAGACCCAGTACTTC. The encoded protein is CASSEAGALGETQYF. This chain links TRBV2 with TRBJ2-5, with D possibly being TRBD2 (7 bases). V was clipped by 3 bases and J by 5 bases, with 16 bases between them. From germline, CDR1 is SNHLY and CDR2 FYNNEI. The CDR3 is 15 amino acids. The full variable domain, its missing parts supplied by reference TRBV2 and TRBJ2-5, is EPEVTQTPSHQVTQMGQEVILRCVPISNHLYFYWYRQILGQKVEFLVSFYNNEISEKSEIFDDQFSVERPDGSNFTLKIRSTKLEDSAMYFCASSEAGALGETQYFGPGTRLLVL.

The chain recombines TRBV4-3 with TRBJ1-2; perhaps TRBD1 as D (5 bases). The CDR3 has 17 residues. CDR1 and CDR2 from the germline V gene are LGHNA and YSLEER. Trimming removed 0 bases from V and 3 bases from J, with 17 bases in between. The DNA for the CDR3 is TGCGCCAGCAGCCAAGATCTAGGCAGGGCTCCCTACTATGGCTACACCTTC. It yields the protein CASSQDLGRAPYYGYTF.

The rearrangement links TRBV18 to TRBJ2-1; 10 nucleotides line up with TRBD2. Germline CDR1 reads KGHSH; CDR2 reads LQKENI. With 3 bases clipped from V and 4 bases from J, the junction kept 3 bases outside the gene matches. The CDR3 has 15 residues. The CDR3 nucleotides read TGTGCCAGCTCACCTAGGACTAGCGGTTACAATGAGCAGTTCTTC. It translates to CASSPRTSGYNEQFF. The full variable domain, completed using reference TRBV18 and TRBJ2-1, is NAGVMQNPRHLVRRRGQEARLRCSPMKGHSHVYWYRQLPEEGLKFMVYLQKENIIDESGMPKERFSAEFPKEGPSILRIQQVVRGDSAAYFCASSPRTSGYNEQFFGPGTRLTVL.

This chain joins TRBV5-1 and TRBJ1-3; 10 bases fit TRBD1. Germline V lookup: CDR1 SGHRS, CDR2 YFSETQ. The CDR3 is made up of 18 amino acids. With 3 bases clipped from V and 0 bases from J, the junction kept 9 bases outside the gene matches. CDR3 loop: CASSSSPGQGSSGNTIYF. CDR3 bases: TGCGCCAGCAGCTCCTCTCCGGGACAGGGGAGCTCTGGAAACACCATATATTTT.

The chain carries TRBV27 and TRBJ2-1; the D gene is possibly TRBD1 (5 bases). Trimming cost V 5 bases and J 6 bases, with 14 bases left between them. In germline, CDR1 is MNHEY, CDR2 SMNVEV (reference sequence). This CDR3 region has 14 residues. The CDR3 DNA reads as TGTGCCAGCAGTCCCCTAGGGGCTCCCAATGAGCAGTTCTTC. Protein: CASSPLGAPNEQFF.

The chain carries TRBV27 and TRBJ1-1; 9 positions agree with TRBD1. CDR3 length: 14 amino acids. CDR1 is MNHEY, CDR2 SMNVEV, per germline (reference sequence). Trimming took 6 bases from V and 4 from J; bases not matched to a gene: 6. The CDR3 is CASSPTGGITEAFF. CDR3 sequence (DNA): TGTGCCAGCAGCCCGACAGGGGGAATCACTGAAGCTTTCTTT.

This clone was counted once. The chain is built from TRBV6-6 and TRBJ2-5; a possible D gene is TRBD1 (8 bases). CDR3 length: 14 amino acids. In germline, CDR1 is MNHNY, CDR2 SVGAGI (reference sequence). V dropped 5 bases and J dropped 4 bases, with 14 bases sitting between them. The DNA of the CDR3 is TGTGCCAGCAGTCCATACAGGGGGGGAGAGACCCAGTACTTC. Translation gives CASSPYRGGETQYF.

The V gene is TRBV11-1, the J gene TRBJ2-3, with 9 bases matching TRBD2. The CDR3 totals 18 residues. The germline CDR1 and CDR2 sequences are SGHAT and FQDESV (reference sequence). The V segment lost 5 bases and the J segment 0 bases; nucleotides outside the gene matches: 12. CDR3 residues: CASSAGWLAGMSTDTQYF. DNA of the CDR3: TGTGCCAGCAGCGCTGGATGGCTAGCGGGGATGAGCACAGATACGCAGTATTTT.

The chain uses TRBV7-9 and TRBJ2-2, with no clear D. In germline, CDR1 is SEHNR, CDR2 FQNEAQ (reference sequence). Trimming stripped 5 bases from V and 7 bases from J, with 8 bases between. The CDR3 has 12 residues. CDR3 residues: CASSSSGGELFF. As DNA, the CDR3 is TGTGCCAGCAGCAGCTCTGGCGGGGAGCTGTTTTTT. Looking up the rest from reference TRBV7-9 and TRBJ2-2 gives the full variable domain: DTGVSQNPRHKITKRGQNVTFRCDPISEHNRLYWYRQTLGQGPEFLTYFQNEAQLEKSRLLSDRFSAERPKGSFSTLEIQRTEQGDSAMYLCASSSSGGELFFGEGSRLTVL.

The CDR3 DNA is TGTGCCAGCAGCCCGGACAGGGCTCCCGGCTACACCTTC. As protein: CASSPDRAPGYTF. The chain combines TRBV7-2 with TRBJ1-2; TRBD1 agrees at 8 bases. CDR1 and CDR2 from the germline V gene are SGHTA and FQGNSA. V was clipped by 5 bases and J by 8 bases; unmatched bases: 7. The CDR3 runs 13 residues. Full variable domain (remainder filled in from reference TRBV7-2 and TRBJ1-2): GAGVSQSPSNKVTEKGKDVELRCDPISGHTALYWYRQSLGQGLEFLIYFQGNSAPDKSGLPSDRFSAERTGGSVSTLTIQRTQQEDSAVYLCASSPDRAPGYTFGSGTRLTVV.

The chain has TRBV11-2 and TRBJ1-1, with D unclear. Germline V gene data show CDR1 as SGHAT and CDR2 as FQNNGV. CDR3 length: 14 amino acids. Deletions cut 5 bases from V and 1 base from J, with 11 bases between. The CDR3 nucleotides read TGTGCCAGCAGCCAGTGGGGAGAGAACACTGAAGCTTTCTTT. Its protein product is CASSQWGENTEAFF.

The chain is built from TRBV27 and TRBJ1-2, with 9 bases fitting TRBD1. Unmatched junction bases numbered 6, after V lost 4 bases and J lost 6 bases. The CDR3 contains 14 residues. Germline V gene lookup returns CDR1 MNHEY and CDR2 SMNVEV (reference sequence). This CDR3 is CASSSSGTGNGYTF. The CDR3 DNA follows: TGTGCCAGCAGTTCCTCCGGGACAGGGAATGGCTACACCTTC.

V usage is TRBV5-1 and J usage is TRBJ2-7; D gene ambiguous. The CDR3 length is 14 residues. Germline-derived CDR1 and CDR2 are SGHRS and YFSETQ. Trimming left V 4 bases short and J 1 base short, with 12 bases between. CDR3 bases: TGCGCCAGCAGCCCCGACTTGAGATCCTACGAGCAGTACTTC. Translation gives CASSPDLRSYEQYF.

This chain connects TRBV29-1 to TRBJ2-5; D perhaps matches TRBD2 (7 bases). The germline V gene encodes CDR1 SQVTM and CDR2 ANQGSEA. Trimming left V 7 bases short and J 5 bases short, with 20 bases between. This CDR3 is built from 14 residues. The CDR3: CSAATSGRGETQYF. DNA of the CDR3: TGCAGCGCCGCAACGTCAGGGAGGGGGGAGACCCAGTACTTC.

The chain has TRBV11-3 and TRBJ2-1; 8 bases fit TRBD2. Trimming took 5 bases from V and 2 from J; bases not matched to a gene: 5. Germline V gives CDR1 SGHNT, CDR2 YENEEA. This CDR3 comprises 15 residues. CDR3 amino acids: CASSLSGVPYNEQFF. CDR3 DNA sequence: TGTGCCAGCAGCCTTAGCGGGGTTCCCTACAATGAGCAGTTCTTC.

The chain uses TRBV6-4 and TRBJ2-6; D gene ambiguous. Between the trimmed V and J ends, which lost 3 bases and 0 bases, there was a span of 12 bases. This CDR3 is built from 17 residues. CDR1 is MRHNA, CDR2 SNTAGT, per germline. This CDR3 reads CASSEGPYISGANVLTF. CDR3 bases: TGTGCCAGCAGTGAGGGCCCTTATATCTCTGGGGCCAACGTCCTGACTTTC.

The chain carries TRBV5-6 and TRBJ2-4; D remains unclear. The CDR3 consists of 14 residues. Germline assignment: CDR1 SGHDT and CDR2 YYEEEE. The germline V and J ends were trimmed by 4 bases and 3 bases, with 11 bases remaining between them. This chain's CDR3 is CASSPLAVKNIQYF. The DNA of the CDR3 is TGTGCCAGCAGCCCGCTGGCAGTCAAAAACATTCAGTACTTC.

This chain joins TRBV12-5 and TRBJ2-7; weak D call: TRBD1 (6 bases). The V end lost 7 bases, the J end lost 1 base, and 14 bases lay between the germline ends. Per the germline V gene, CDR1 is LGHNT and CDR2 is FRNRAP. The CDR3 runs to 14 residues. The CDR3 DNA reads TGTGCTAGTGCCCCCGGGACAAATTCCTACGAGCAGTACTTC. Its protein is CASAPGTNSYEQYF.

The chain carries TRBV2 and TRBJ2-7, with 7 bases matching TRBD2. The germline V gene has CDR1 SNHLY and CDR2 FYNNEI. Trimming took 7 bases from V and 5 from J; bases not matched to a gene: 11. This CDR3 has 14 amino acids. CDR3 bases: TGTGCCAGCAACCTGGGCCAGGGAGGGAACGAGCAGTACTTC. Translated, it gives CASNLGQGGNEQYF.

The chain links TRBV7-8 to TRBJ1-2; TRBD1 matches 7 bases. Germline lookup yields CDR1 SGHVS and CDR2 FQNEAQ. V was pared by 5 bases and J by 4 bases, with 13 bases of the junction left unmatched. The CDR3 loop spans 16 amino acids. The CDR3 region has the DNA TGTGCCAGCAGCCCAGAGGGTACAGGGGAGGCCTATGGCTACACCTTC. Protein: CASSPEGTGEAYGYTF.

This chain connects TRBV4-2 to TRBJ1-2; TRBD1 matches at 8 bases. The CDR3 covers 15 residues. The germline gives CDR1 LGHNA, CDR2 YNFKEQ. V was pared by 0 bases and J by 3 bases, with 3 bases of the junction left unmatched. The CDR3 DNA follows: TGTGCCAGCAGCCAAGATACAGGGGGTGACTATGGCTACACCTTC. Its translation is CASSQDTGGDYGYTF.

This chain connects TRBV9 to TRBJ2-1; D perhaps matches TRBD2 (6 bases). Germline loops: CDR1 SGDLS, CDR2 YYNGEE. The CDR3 is 16 amino acids. V was clipped by 0 bases and J by 2 bases, with 12 bases between them. The CDR3 sequence: CASSVVVSGTYNEQFF. In DNA, the CDR3 is TGTGCCAGCAGCGTAGTGGTTAGCGGCACCTACAATGAGCAGTTCTTC.